The 22 T cell receptor beta chains below all came from one sample that was sequenced in a study of long-term antiretroviral therapy in people with HIV. Survey-level resolution applied to immunoSEQ assay v3.0. The repertoire was sequenced with immunoSEQ multiplex PCR; TCRdb's copy has only in-frame clones and lacks some. Altogether 25,000 to 35,000 clones are present, over 70% being singletons, with the ten largest covering around 8%. Here the sequenced sample was unsorted PBMCs, taken 3.1 years after starting antiretroviral therapy. The receptors here all came from a woman aged 45-59 years with HIV.

J is TRBJ1-2 and V is TRBV7-2; TRBD1 matches at 9 bases. The V gene end was trimmed by 3 bases and the J gene end by 2 bases; junction bases not matched to a gene: 4. CDR3 length: 15 amino acids. In germline, CDR1 is SGHTA, CDR2 FQGNSA. The CDR3 loop reads CASSFPGTGNYGYTF. CDR3 sequence (DNA): TGTGCCAGCAGCTTTCCCGGGACAGGGAACTATGGCTACACCTTC. The whole variable domain, remainder taken from reference TRBV7-2 and TRBJ1-2, is GAGVSQSPSNKVTEKGKDVELRCDPISGHTALYWYRQSLGQGLEFLIYFQGNSAPDKSGLPSDRFSAERTGGSVSTLTIQRTQQEDSAVYLCASSFPGTGNYGYTFGSGTRLTVV.

This chain connects TRBV4-1 to TRBJ2-7; TRBD1 matches at 7 bases. The CDR3 runs to 14 residues. V lost 3 bases and J lost 5; bases outside the gene matches: 7. Germline assignment: CDR1 MGHRA and CDR2 YSYEKL. The chain's CDR3 is CASSQVGQRHEQYF. The CDR3 DNA reads as TGCGCCAGCAGCCAGGTGGGACAGCGGCACGAGCAGTACTTC.

The rearrangement joins TRBV7-9 to TRBJ2-1, with no clear D. V lost 4 bases, J lost 6 bases, and 7 bases lay in between. Per germline, CDR1 SEHNR and CDR2 FQNEAQ (reference sequence). The CDR3 totals 12 residues. The DNA for the CDR3 is TGTGCCAGCAGCTCCACCTCCAATGAGCAGTTCTTC. Encoded protein: CASSSTSNEQFF.

This clone was counted a single time. The CDR3 DNA follows: TGTGCCAGCAGCGCCGGGAGTAGACTCTCCTACGAGCAGTACGTC. This sequence encodes CASSAGSRLSYEQYV. The chain recombines TRBV14 with TRBJ2-7; possible D gene TRBD2, 6 bases. The V end was cut by 5 bases, the J end by 0 bases, with 14 bases between. This CDR3 is built from 15 residues. The germline V gene has CDR1 SGHDN and CDR2 FVKESK.

The rearrangement uses TRBV27 and TRBJ2-5, with 8 bases fitting TRBD2. Trimming at V came to 5 bases and at J to 5 bases, leaving 13 bases not matched to a gene. From germline, CDR1 is MNHEY and CDR2 SMNVEV (reference sequence). The CDR3 totals 16 residues. CDR3 protein: CASSPLGPRGGETQYF. CDR3 nucleotides: TGTGCCAGCAGTCCCCTCGGGCCTCGGGGGGGGGAGACCCAGTACTTC.

The V gene is TRBV6-5, the J gene TRBJ1-2, with D possibly being TRBD1 (5 bases). This CDR3 is 15 amino acids long. Germline CDR1 MNHEY, CDR2 SVGAGI. Trimming stripped 0 bases from V and 4 bases from J, with 12 bases between. The CDR3 region is CASSYSWGGGYGYTF. The CDR3 region has the DNA TGTGCCAGCAGTTACTCGTGGGGCGGCGGCTATGGCTACACCTTC.

Only one count was recorded for this clone. J is TRBJ1-4 and V is TRBV5-1, with TRBD1 matching over 8 bases. This CDR3 has 14 amino acids. V shed 5 bases and J 8 bases; nucleotides not matched to a gene: 8. Germline-derived CDR1 and CDR2 are SGHRS and YFSETQ. The CDR3 reads CASRAQGAGEKLFF. In DNA, the CDR3 is TGCGCCAGCAGGGCCCAGGGGGCCGGGGAAAAACTGTTTTTT. Combining the CDR3 with reference TRBV5-1 and TRBJ1-4 gives the whole variable domain KAGVTQTPRYLIKTRGQQVTLSCSPISGHRSVSWYQQTPGQGLQFLFEYFSETQRNKGNFPGRFSGRQFSNSRSEMNVSTLELGDSALYLCASRAQGAGEKLFFGSGTQLSVL.

This clone was seen just once. DNA of the CDR3: TGTGCCAGCAGTTTTCAGGGCACAGATACGCAGTATTTT. Its protein product is CASSFQGTDTQYF. The rearrangement uses TRBV27 and TRBJ2-3, with D uncertain. The V gene lost 3 bases and the J gene lost 1 base, with 5 bases spanning the gap. CDR3 length: 13 amino acids. Germline V gene lookup returns CDR1 MNHEY and CDR2 SMNVEV (reference sequence).

J is TRBJ2-1 and V is TRBV29-1; D uncertain. V lost 6 bases, J lost 8 bases, and 11 bases lay in between. CDR3 length equals 11 residues. In germline, CDR1 is SQVTM, CDR2 ANQGSEA. The CDR3 DNA reads TGCAGCGTACCCTGGGTGGATGAGCAGTTCTTC. It yields the protein CSVPWVDEQFF.

The gene calls are TRBV12-5 and TRBJ2-1; perhaps TRBD2 as D (6 bases). Per the germline V gene, CDR1 is LGHNT and CDR2 is FRNRAP. V shed 4 bases and J shed 5 bases, with 21 bases lying between them. The CDR3 runs to 17 residues. DNA of the CDR3: TGTGCTAGTGGTTCCTTCCTGACTAGTGAGGGAAACAATGAGCAGTTCTTC. Its protein product is CASGSFLTSEGNNEQFF.

This chain joins TRBV2 and TRBJ1-4; unclear D gene. Germline CDR1 and CDR2: SNHLY and FYNNEI. The V and J ends lost 2 bases and 3 bases respectively, with 4 bases between them. This CDR3 has 13 residues. The CDR3 sequence is CASSEIPNEKLFF. CDR3 nucleotide sequence: TGTGCCAGCAGTGAAATCCCTAATGAAAAACTGTTTTTT.

This chain links TRBV6-5 with TRBJ1-5; D is possibly TRBD1 (5 bases). The CDR3 contains 15 residues. CDR1 and CDR2 from the germline V gene are MNHEY and SVGAGI. Trimming removed 8 bases at V and 1 base at J, with 15 bases between. In DNA form, the CDR3 reads TGTGCCAGCTCCCCCCGGGGACGGAGCAATCAGCCCCAGCATTTT. It encodes CASSPRGRSNQPQHF.

V gene TRBV27 combines with J gene TRBJ1-5, with 10 nucleotides matching TRBD1. J was trimmed by 5 bases and V by 2 bases; bases with no gene match: 0. Germline V gives CDR1 MNHEY, CDR2 SMNVEV (reference sequence). This CDR3 contains 14 residues. CDR3 nucleotides: TGTGCCAGCAGTTTAGGACAGGGGGATCAGCCCCAGCATTTT. Its protein product is CASSLGQGDQPQHF.

This rearrangement joins TRBV9 to TRBJ2-7; D might be TRBD1 (6 bases). Trimming shortened V by 1 base and J by 0 bases, and 8 bases separated the two germline ends. The CDR3 has 14 residues. Germline lookup yields CDR1 SGDLS and CDR2 YYNGEE. The CDR3 sequence: CASSVTGNSYEQYF. The DNA of the CDR3 is TGTGCCAGCAGCGTAACAGGGAACTCCTACGAGCAGTACTTC.

This rearrangement joins TRBV2 to TRBJ1-2, with D unresolved. This CDR3 region has 11 residues. V was pared by 10 bases and J by 6 bases, with 12 bases between. Per the germline V gene, CDR1 is SNHLY and CDR2 is FYNNEI. The CDR3 spells CAMEGGDGYTF. CDR3 DNA sequence: TGTGCCATGGAGGGCGGGGATGGCTACACCTTC. The entire variable domain, with the rest obtained from reference TRBV2 and TRBJ1-2, is as follows: EPEVTQTPSHQVTQMGQEVILRCVPISNHLYFYWYRQILGQKVEFLVSFYNNEISEKSEIFDDQFSVERPDGSNFTLKIRSTKLEDSAMYFCAMEGGDGYTFGSGTRLTVV.

A single count supports this clone. The chain is built from TRBV29-1 and TRBJ2-1; 7 positions match TRBD2. The CDR3 is 14 residues long. Germline CDR1 SQVTM, CDR2 ANQGSEA. V lost 4 bases and J lost 8; bases outside the gene matches: 11. The CDR3 bases are TGCAGCGTTGCCCGGCTAGCGGATGGCGATGAGCAGTTCTTC. Encoded protein: CSVARLADGDEQFF.

The chain has TRBV30 and TRBJ1-2; D is uncertain. V was clipped by 1 base and J by 5 bases, with 23 bases between them. Germline V CDR1 and CDR2: GTSNPN, SVGIG (reference sequence). The CDR3 contains 17 residues. The CDR3 DNA is TGTGCCTGGAGTGGGTTTCCTCAGGACGCGCGTGGATATGGCTACACCTTC. It encodes CAWSGFPQDARGYGYTF.

This chain links TRBV4-1 with TRBJ2-2; D remains unclear. V lost 0 bases, J lost 7 bases, and 6 bases lay in between. The length of the CDR3 is 13 residues. Germline V gene sequence: CDR1 MGHRA, CDR2 YSYEKL. The CDR3, as DNA: TGCGCCAGCAGCCAAGACTGGGGCGGGGAGCTGTTTTTT. Protein sequence: CASSQDWGGELFF.

The chain employs TRBV21-1 and TRBJ2-7; TRBD1 reflects the table's D call only, with no check against the DNA. TRBV21-1 has pseudogene status. The CDR3 is made up of 14 amino acids. This CDR3 reads CASSKDRKNYEQYF. CDR3 nucleotide sequence: TGTGCCAGCAGCAAGGACAGGAAAAACTACGAGCAGTACTTC.

The chain couples TRBV29-1 to TRBJ1-2; tentative D call: TRBD1 (6 bases). The germline gives CDR1 SQVTM, CDR2 ANQGSEA. The CDR3 spans 12 residues. V was shortened by 3 bases and J by 7 bases, with 12 bases between the two germline ends. Here the CDR3 DNA reads TGCAGCGTTGACAGGGAAGGGGGTGGCTACACCTTC. This encodes CSVDREGGGYTF.

The V and J genes are TRBV6-5 and TRBJ2-3; unclear D gene. V was cut by 6 bases and J by 2 bases, with 15 bases left in between. CDR1 and CDR2 from the germline V gene are MNHEY and SVGAGI. This CDR3 is 15 amino acids long. The CDR3, as DNA: TGTGCCAGCAGCTACGACGGATTACACACAGATACGCAGTATTTT. Its protein product is CASSYDGLHTDTQYF.

J is TRBJ2-5 and V is TRBV7-6; 7 bases are shared with TRBD2. V lost 2 bases and J lost 5; bases outside the gene matches: 5. The germline gives CDR1 SGHVS, CDR2 FNYEAQ. The CDR3 is 14 residues long. The CDR3 spells CASSLKAGLETQYF. CDR3 in DNA: TGTGCCAGCAGCTTAAAAGCGGGGCTCGAGACCCAGTACTTC.